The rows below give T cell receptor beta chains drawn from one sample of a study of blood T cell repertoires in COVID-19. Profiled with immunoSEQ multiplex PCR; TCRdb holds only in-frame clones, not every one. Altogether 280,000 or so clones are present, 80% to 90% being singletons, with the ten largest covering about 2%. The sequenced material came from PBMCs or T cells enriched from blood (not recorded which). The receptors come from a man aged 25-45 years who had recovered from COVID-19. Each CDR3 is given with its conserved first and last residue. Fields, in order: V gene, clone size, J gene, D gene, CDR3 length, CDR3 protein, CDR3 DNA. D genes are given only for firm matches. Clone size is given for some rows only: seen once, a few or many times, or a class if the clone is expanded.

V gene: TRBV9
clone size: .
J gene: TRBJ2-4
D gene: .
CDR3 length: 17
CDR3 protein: CASSVFTGIAAKNIQYF
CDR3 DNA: TGTGCCAGCAGCGTATTTACGGGGATAGCAGCCAAAAACATTCAGTACTTC

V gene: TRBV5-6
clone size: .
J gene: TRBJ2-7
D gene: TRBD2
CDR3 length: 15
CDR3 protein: CASSLRGTTSYEQYF
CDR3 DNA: TGTGCCAGCAGCTTGCGTGGGACTACCAGCTACGAGCAGTACTTC

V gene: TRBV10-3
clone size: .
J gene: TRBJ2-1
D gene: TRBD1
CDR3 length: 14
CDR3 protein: CASVDSGQGYEQFF
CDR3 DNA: TGTGCCAGTGTTGATAGCGGACAGGGCTATGAGCAGTTCTTC

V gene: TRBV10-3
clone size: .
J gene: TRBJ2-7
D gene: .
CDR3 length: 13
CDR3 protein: CAISEGGSYEQYF
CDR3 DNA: TGTGCCATCAGCGAAGGGGGCTCCTACGAGCAGTACTTC

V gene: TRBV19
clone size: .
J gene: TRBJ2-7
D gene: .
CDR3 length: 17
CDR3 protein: CATAASFSGVGVYEQYF
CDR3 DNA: TGTGCCACCGCCGCATCCTTTAGTGGGGTAGGGGTCTACGAGCAGTACTTC

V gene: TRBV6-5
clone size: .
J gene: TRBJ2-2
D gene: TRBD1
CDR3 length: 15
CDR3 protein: CASSSGGSSTGELFF
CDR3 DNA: TGTGCCAGCAGTTCAGGGGGCTCCTCCACCGGGGAGCTGTTTTTT

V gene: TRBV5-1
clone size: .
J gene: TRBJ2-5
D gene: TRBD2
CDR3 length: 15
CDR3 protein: CASRHGGGAPETQYF
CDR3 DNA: TGCGCCAGCAGACATGGGGGAGGGGCTCCTGAGACCCAGTACTTC

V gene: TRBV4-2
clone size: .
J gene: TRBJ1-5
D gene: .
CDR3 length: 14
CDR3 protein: CASSQQGSNQPQHF
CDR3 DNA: TGTGCCAGCAGCCAACAGGGAAGCAATCAGCCCCAGCATTTT

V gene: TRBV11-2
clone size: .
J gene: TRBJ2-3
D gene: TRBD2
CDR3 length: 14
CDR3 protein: CASSLDLGLGFWYF
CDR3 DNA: TGTGCCAGCAGCTTAGATTTAGGACTAGGGTTTTGGTATTTT

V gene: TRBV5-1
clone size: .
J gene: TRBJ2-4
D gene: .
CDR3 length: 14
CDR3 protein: CASSLTGLGNIQYF
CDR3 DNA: TGCGCCAGCAGCTTGACAGGGCTTGGAAACATTCAGTACTTC

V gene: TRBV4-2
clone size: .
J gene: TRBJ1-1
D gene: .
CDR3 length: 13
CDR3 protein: CASSHATGPEAFF
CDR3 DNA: TGTGCCAGCAGCCATGCAACAGGGCCTGAAGCTTTCTTT

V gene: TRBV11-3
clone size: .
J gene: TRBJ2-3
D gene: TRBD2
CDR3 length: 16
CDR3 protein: CASSQGTSGGVDTQYF
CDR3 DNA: TGTGCCAGCAGCCAAGGGACTAGCGGCGGGGTAGATACGCAGTATTTT

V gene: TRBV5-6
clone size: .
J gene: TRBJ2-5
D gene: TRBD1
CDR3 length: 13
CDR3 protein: CASSLTGSETQYF
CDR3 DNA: TGTGCCAGCAGTTTGACAGGGTCGGAGACCCAGTACTTC

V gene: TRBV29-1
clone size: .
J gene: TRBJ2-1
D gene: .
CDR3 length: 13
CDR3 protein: CSVADSRNNEQFF
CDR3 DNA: TGCAGCGTTGCTGACAGTCGAAACAATGAGCAGTTCTTC

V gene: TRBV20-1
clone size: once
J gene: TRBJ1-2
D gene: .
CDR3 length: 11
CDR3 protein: CSATTGLSYTF
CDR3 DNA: TGCAGTGCTACGACAGGACTTAGCTACACCTTC

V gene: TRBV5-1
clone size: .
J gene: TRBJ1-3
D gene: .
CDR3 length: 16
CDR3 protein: CASSLQRVVSGNTIYF
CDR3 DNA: TGCGCCAGCAGCTTGCAGCGCGTGGTGTCTGGAAACACCATATATTTT

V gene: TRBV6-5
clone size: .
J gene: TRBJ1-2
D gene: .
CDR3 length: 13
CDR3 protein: CASSYSPPYGYTF
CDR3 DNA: TGTGCCAGCAGTTACTCCCCCCCTTATGGCTACACCTTC

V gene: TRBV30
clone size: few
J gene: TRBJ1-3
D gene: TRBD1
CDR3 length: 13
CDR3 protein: CASGTGGGNTIYF
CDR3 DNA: TGTGCCTCTGGGACAGGGGGGGGAAACACCATATATTTT

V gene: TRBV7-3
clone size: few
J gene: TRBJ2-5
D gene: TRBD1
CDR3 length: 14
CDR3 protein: CASSSTGGPETQYF
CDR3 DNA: TGTGCCAGCAGCTCAACAGGGGGCCCAGAGACCCAGTACTTC

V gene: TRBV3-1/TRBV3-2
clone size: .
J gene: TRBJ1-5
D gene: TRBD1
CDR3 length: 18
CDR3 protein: CASSQGTGDDHSNQPQHF
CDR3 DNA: TGTGCCAGCAGCCAAGGGACAGGGGACGACCATAGCAATCAGCCCCAGCATTTT

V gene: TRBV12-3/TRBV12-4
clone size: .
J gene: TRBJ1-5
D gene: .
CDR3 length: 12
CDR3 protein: CASSLSSRPQHF
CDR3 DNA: TGTGCCAGCAGTCTCAGTAGCCGGCCCCAGCATTTT

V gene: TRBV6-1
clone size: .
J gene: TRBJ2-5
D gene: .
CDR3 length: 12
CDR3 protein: CASTSGVETQYF
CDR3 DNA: TGTGCCAGCACCTCGGGGGTAGAGACCCAGTACTTC

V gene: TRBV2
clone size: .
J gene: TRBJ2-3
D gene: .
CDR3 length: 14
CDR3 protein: CASVRTESTDTQYF
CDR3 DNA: TGTGCCAGCGTCCGGACAGAAAGCACAGATACGCAGTATTTT

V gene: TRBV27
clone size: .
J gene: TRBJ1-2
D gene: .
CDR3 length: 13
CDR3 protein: CASSLSEEYGYTF
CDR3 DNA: TGTGCCAGCAGTTTATCGGAGGAGTATGGCTACACCTTC

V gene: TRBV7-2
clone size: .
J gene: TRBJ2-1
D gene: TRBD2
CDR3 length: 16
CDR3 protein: CASTTPPAGGYNEQFF
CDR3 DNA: TGTGCCAGCACCACCCCCCCCGCGGGGGGTTACAATGAGCAGTTCTTC

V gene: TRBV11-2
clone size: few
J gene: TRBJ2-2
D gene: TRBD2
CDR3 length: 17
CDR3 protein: CASSPGLAGVNTGELFF
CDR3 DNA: TGTGCCAGCAGCCCCGGACTAGCGGGGGTCAACACCGGGGAGCTGTTTTTT

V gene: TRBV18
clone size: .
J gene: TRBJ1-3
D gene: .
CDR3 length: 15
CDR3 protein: CASSPGHRSGNTIYF
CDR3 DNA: TGTGCCAGCTCACCGGGACACCGCTCTGGAAACACCATATATTTT

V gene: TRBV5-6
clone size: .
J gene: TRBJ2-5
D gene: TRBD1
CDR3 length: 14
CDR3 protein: CASSLGTGVETQYF
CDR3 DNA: TGTGCCAGCAGCTTGGGGACAGGGGTAGAGACCCAGTACTTC

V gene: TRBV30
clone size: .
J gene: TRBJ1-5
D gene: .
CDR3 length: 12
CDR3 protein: CAWSVSQVAQHF
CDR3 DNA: TGTGCCTGGAGTGTGAGCCAGGTGGCCCAGCATTTT

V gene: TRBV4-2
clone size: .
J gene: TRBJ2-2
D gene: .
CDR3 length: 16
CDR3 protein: CASSQNSGANTGELFF
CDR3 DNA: TGTGCCAGCAGCCAGAACTCGGGGGCGAACACCGGGGAGCTGTTTTTT

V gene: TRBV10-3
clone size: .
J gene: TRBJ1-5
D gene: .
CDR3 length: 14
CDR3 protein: CAISSLEGYQPQHF
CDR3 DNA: TGTGCCATCAGTTCCCTGGAGGGGTACCAGCCCCAGCATTTT

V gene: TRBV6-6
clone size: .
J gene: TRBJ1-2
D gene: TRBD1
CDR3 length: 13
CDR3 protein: CASREDRGEGYTF
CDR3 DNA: TGTGCCAGCAGAGAGGACAGGGGCGAAGGCTACACCTTC

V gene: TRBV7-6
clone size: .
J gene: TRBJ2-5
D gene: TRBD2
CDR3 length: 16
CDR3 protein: CASSRGLAGGQETQYF
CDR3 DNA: TGTGCCAGCAGCCGGGGACTAGCGGGGGGCCAAGAGACCCAGTACTTC

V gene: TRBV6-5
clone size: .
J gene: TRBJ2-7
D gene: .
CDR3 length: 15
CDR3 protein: CASSRLSTGGYEQYF
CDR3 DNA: TGTGCCAGCAGTCGGCTTTCGACCGGGGGTTACGAGCAGTACTTC

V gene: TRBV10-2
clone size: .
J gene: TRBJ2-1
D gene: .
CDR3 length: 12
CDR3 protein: CASSEVNNEQFF
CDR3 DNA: TGCGCCAGCAGTGAGGTCAACAATGAGCAGTTCTTC

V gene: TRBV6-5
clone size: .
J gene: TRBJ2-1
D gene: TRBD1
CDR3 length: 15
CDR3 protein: CASRVQGASYNEQFF
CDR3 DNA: TGTGCCAGCAGAGTCCAGGGGGCGTCCTACAATGAGCAGTTCTTC

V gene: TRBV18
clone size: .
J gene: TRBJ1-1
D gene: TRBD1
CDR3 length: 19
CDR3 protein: CASSRSLGQGAVSDTEAFF
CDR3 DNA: TGTGCCAGCTCACGATCCCTGGGGCAGGGGGCGGTTTCCGACACTGAAGCTTTCTTT

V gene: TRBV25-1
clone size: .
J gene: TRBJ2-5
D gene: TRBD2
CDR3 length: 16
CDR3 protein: CASSESGGGVRETQYF
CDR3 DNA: TGTGCCAGCAGTGAAAGTGGCGGGGGGGTAAGAGAGACCCAGTACTTC

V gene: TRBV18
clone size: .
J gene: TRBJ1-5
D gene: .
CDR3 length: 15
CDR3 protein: CASSPLQGVDQPQHF
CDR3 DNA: TGTGCCAGCTCACCACTACAGGGAGTTGATCAGCCCCAGCATTTT

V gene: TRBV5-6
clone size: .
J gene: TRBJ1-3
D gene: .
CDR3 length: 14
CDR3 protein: CASRSISSGNTIYF
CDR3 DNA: TGTGCCAGCAGGTCGATCAGCTCTGGAAACACCATATATTTT

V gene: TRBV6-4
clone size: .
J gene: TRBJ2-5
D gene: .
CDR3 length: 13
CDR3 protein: CASSETALGTQYF
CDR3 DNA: TGTGCCAGCAGTGAGACTGCCCTGGGGACCCAGTACTTC

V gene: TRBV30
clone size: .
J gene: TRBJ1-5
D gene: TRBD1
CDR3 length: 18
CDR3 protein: CAWSVSGRGQGVRQPQHF
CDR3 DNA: TGTGCCTGGAGTGTAAGTGGCAGGGGGCAGGGAGTTAGGCAGCCCCAGCATTTT

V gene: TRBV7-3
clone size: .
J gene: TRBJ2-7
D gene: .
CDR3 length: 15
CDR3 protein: CASSPTGGDHYEQYF
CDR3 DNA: TGTGCCAGCAGCCCCACAGGCGGCGATCACTACGAGCAGTACTTC

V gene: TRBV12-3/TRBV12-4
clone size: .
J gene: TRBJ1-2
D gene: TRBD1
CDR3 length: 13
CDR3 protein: CASSLEGARGYTF
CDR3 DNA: TGTGCCAGCAGTTTAGAGGGGGCTAGGGGCTACACCTTC

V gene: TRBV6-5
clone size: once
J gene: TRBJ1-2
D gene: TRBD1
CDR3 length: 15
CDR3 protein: CASSYLDRVSNGYTF
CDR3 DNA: TGTGCCAGCAGTTACCTAGACAGGGTATCGAATGGCTACACCTTC